This T cell receptor (beta chain) was identified in a study of T cell changes during pregnancy in multiple sclerosis (dated by TCRdb to 2018 to 2020). Some background on the complete study: In women with multiple sclerosis, the researchers looked at how the T cell repertoire shifted as pregnancy progressed.

On this clone: Its antigen has not been determined. Base qualities are not recorded, but no much larger clone differs from it by a single base.

Library preparation used the immunoSEQ multiplex PCR assay. TCRdb's version of the immuneACCESS table is confined to in-frame rearrangements and falls short of the full clone set. An unresolved V gene accounts for under half of the shortfall where checked; the remainder is of unknown origin. The sample table records about 40,000 clones; roughly nine tenths of these occur just once. The ten largest clones add up to approximately 1.3% of the sample. The receptor was derived from a female donor with multiple sclerosis, enrolled in a pregnancy study. Sequencing used CD4+ T cells from peripheral blood mononuclear cells, obtained in the first trimester of pregnancy.

At the DNA level, the sequence is TGCGCCAGCAGTGGGTCCCAACTAGCGGGAGCAGATACGCAGTATTTT. The resulting protein is CASSGSQLAGADTQYF. The sequence is built from TRBV10-2 and TRBJ2-3, and 11 bases in between align with TRBD2. V loses 4 bases at its end and J loses 4 bases; junction bases beyond the gene matches: 7. The germline V gene yields WSHSY for CDR1 and SAAADI for CDR2. Its CDR3 holds 16 amino acids, cysteine through phenylalanine. The kept DNA is CDR3 alone, 48 bases in frame from the first base.